A single sample is the source of the 8 T cell receptor beta chains below, sequenced in a study of OX40 agonist ivuxolimab in advanced cancers. The assay was immunoSEQ multiplex PCR, and TCRdb's table has in-frame clones only and misses some. The table has about 6,700 clones, approximately 94% seen once. This sample comprised CD4+ or CD8+ T cells sorted from blood, obtained in a trial of the OX40 agonist ivuxolimab. The receptors come from an adult with an advanced solid tumor such as melanoma, head and neck, liver or kidney cancer.

The chain has TRBV5-4 and TRBJ2-5; 7 nucleotides agree with TRBD1. Losses at the gene ends were 4 bases for V and 4 bases for J; bases not matched to a gene: 4. The CDR3 has 13 residues. From germline, CDR1 is SGHNT and CDR2 YYREEE (reference sequence). The CDR3, as DNA: TGTGCCAGCAGCCCCGACAGGGTAGAGACCCAGTACTTC. This gives the protein CASSPDRVETQYF.

J is TRBJ2-5 and V is TRBV27; D may be TRBD1 (5 bases). The CDR3 has 15 residues. From germline, CDR1 is MNHEY and CDR2 SMNVEV (reference sequence). V lost 6 bases and J lost 5, with 19 bases in between. The CDR3 DNA reads TGTGCCAGCAGGGTGAACGGGCAGGGTAGGGAGACCCAGTACTTC. Translating gives CASRVNGQGRETQYF.

The chain is built from TRBV5-1 and TRBJ2-1; D is unresolved. Trimming removed 1 base at V and 8 bases at J, with 16 bases between. Germline CDR1 is SGHRS and CDR2 is YFSETQ. The CDR3 runs to 15 residues. The CDR3 bases are TGCGCCAGCAGCTTGAGGGCCGGCAAGCTCCATGAGCAGTTCTTC. It codes for CASSLRAGKLHEQFF.

The DNA for the CDR3 is TGTGCCAGCAGTCACTCATCCCGAGGCTGGGCCACTGAAGCTTTCTTT. This codes for CASSHSSRGWATEAFF. The chain combines TRBV28 with TRBJ1-1; no reliable D call. Trimming took 5 bases from V and 4 from J, leaving 20 bases between them. CDR3 size: 16 residues. Germline-derived CDR1 and CDR2 are MDHEN and SYDVKM.

The V call is TRBV9, the J call TRBJ2-7; D is unclear. V was shortened by 0 bases and J by 3 bases, with 13 bases between the two germline ends. The CDR3 has 15 amino acids. Germline V CDR1 and CDR2: SGDLS, YYNGEE. Written as DNA, the CDR3 is TGTGCCAGCAGCGTAGATTCGTCAGAGCTCTACGAGCAGTACTTC. Its protein is CASSVDSSELYEQYF.

A single count supports this clone. The V and J genes are TRBV7-2 and TRBJ2-7; perhaps TRBD1 as D (5 bases). V lost 1 base and J 6 bases, leaving 16 bases between the germline ends. Germline V gene sequence: CDR1 SGHTA, CDR2 FQGNSA. The CDR3 consists of 15 residues. CDR3 in amino acids: CASSLGGPGPSEQYF. The CDR3, as DNA: TGTGCCAGCAGCTTAGGGGGCCCAGGCCCCTCCGAGCAGTACTTC. Drawing the rest from reference TRBV7-2 and TRBJ2-7, the complete variable domain is GAGVSQSPSNKVTEKGKDVELRCDPISGHTALYWYRQSLGQGLEFLIYFQGNSAPDKSGLPSDRFSAERTGGSVSTLTIQRTQQEDSAVYLCASSLGGPGPSEQYFGPGTRLTVT.

The CDR3 here is CASSTSGIQNIQYF. CDR3 nucleotides: TGTGCCAGCAGTACTAGCGGGATCCAAAACATTCAGTACTTC. The chain is built from TRBV2 and TRBJ2-4; 10 bases are a match to TRBD2. There are 14 residues in the CDR3. Unmatched junction bases numbered 3, after V lost 5 bases and J lost 5 bases. The germline CDR1 and CDR2 sequences are SNHLY and FYNNEI.

This chain links TRBV7-8 with TRBJ2-3; no firm D call. The germline V gene encodes CDR1 SGHVS and CDR2 FQNEAQ. V was clipped by 2 bases and J by 5 bases, with 11 bases between them. This CDR3 is 14 amino acids long. The CDR3 DNA sequence: TGTGCCAGCAGCTTATCCGGGTGGAGAGATACGCAGTATTTT. Its protein product is CASSLSGWRDTQYF.